Each of the 17 T cell receptor beta chains below was sequenced from the same sample in a study of prognosis after radiotherapy for stage I lung cancer. From genomic DNA, TCR beta CDR3 was amplified by two-round multiplex PCR. Specific primers for each TRBV and TRBJ gene were what first-round PCR used. TCRdb recomputed calls from the multiplex PCR reads with MiXCR, one row per CDR3 protein. The profile shows more than 25,000 distinct CDR3 sequences, less than 35% of them singletons. The specimen comprised PBMCs, sampled before or after stereotactic body radiation therapy (not recorded which). These receptors were obtained from a donor over 45 with non-small cell lung cancer.

V gene TRBV27 combines with J gene TRBJ2-1, with TRBD1 identical over 7 bases. This CDR3 spans 16 amino acids. Looked up from germline, CDR1 is MNHEY and CDR2 is SMNVEV (reference sequence). The trim removed 7 bases at V and 2 bases at J, leaving 11 bases unmatched. CDR3 sequence: CASMRWGQGAYNEQFF. The DNA of the CDR3 is TGTGCCAGCATGCGATGGGGGCAGGGGGCCTACAATGAGCAGTTCTTC.

Many counts were recorded for this clonotype. This chain links TRBV6-2 or TRBV6-3 with TRBJ2-1; D might be TRBD2 (6 bases). Germline CDR1 and CDR2: MNHEY and SVGEGT. The CDR3 covers 15 residues. V lost 0 bases to trimming and J lost 5 bases, with 11 bases between them. CDR3 sequence: CASSYSFGRNNEQFF. CDR3 coding DNA: TGTGCCAGCAGTTACTCTTTCGGGAGAAACAATGAGCAGTTCTTC.

This clonotype was counted many times. This sequence joins TRBV30 and TRBJ1-1; 7 bases are shared with TRBD1. V lost 2 bases to trimming and J lost 5 bases; unmatched junction nucleotides: 5. The CDR3 sequence is 13 residues long. The germline CDR1 and CDR2 sequences are GTSNPN and SVGIG (reference sequence). CDR3 residues: CAWSPQGGTEAFF. DNA of the CDR3: TGTGCCTGGAGTCCGCAGGGGGGGACTGAAGCTTTCTTT.

A few counts support this clonotype. Being one base from a much bigger clone, this may be a read error. The chain's CDR3 is CASSLGTVHQETQYF. DNA of the CDR3: TGTGCCAGCAGCTTAGGGACAGTCCACCAAGAGACCCAGTACTTC. J is TRBJ2-5 and V is TRBV7-9; tentative D call: TRBD1 (6 bases). The length of the CDR3 is 15 residues. Germline CDR1 and CDR2: SEHNR and FQNEAQ (reference sequence). The V end was cut by 1 base, the J end by 0 bases, with 9 bases between.

This clonotype was seen repeatedly, ten times or more. This sequence joins TRBV12-3 or TRBV12-4 and TRBJ2-1; 7 bases align to TRBD2. This CDR3 is 14 amino acids long. J gave up 2 bases and V 3 bases, and 1 base lay outside the gene matches. The CDR3 reads CASSLAGAYNEQFF. The CDR3 DNA reads TGTGCCAGCAGTTTGGCGGGAGCCTACAATGAGCAGTTCTTC.

This clonotype was seen at least ten times. The chain recombines TRBV10-3 with TRBJ1-5, with 9 bases lining up with TRBD1. The J segment lost 7 bases and the V segment lost 3 bases, leaving 7 bases of the junction unmatched. The germline gives CDR1 ENHRY, CDR2 SYGVKD. This CDR3 comprises 15 residues. CDR3 residues: CAISDSDRGYQPQHF. Written as DNA, the CDR3 is TGTGCCATCAGTGATTCGGACAGGGGATACCAGCCCCAGCATTTT.

V is TRBV30 and J is TRBJ2-6; TRBD1 agrees at 9 bases. The length of the CDR3 is 17 residues. The junction had 8 bases not matched to a gene; V was cut back by 5 bases and J by 0 bases. From germline, CDR1 is GTSNPN and CDR2 SVGIG (reference sequence). The CDR3 here is CAWDPGQGGSGANVLTF. The CDR3 nucleotides are TGTGCCTGGGACCCGGGACAGGGAGGCTCTGGGGCCAACGTCCTGACTTTC.

A note on this clonotype: At one boundary the junction diverges from the germline segment, which might be a read error. V usage is TRBV7-3 and J usage is TRBJ2-6; D possibly corresponds to TRBD2 (5 bases). The germline gives CDR1 SGHTA, CDR2 FQGTGA. This CDR3 spans 15 amino acids. The CDR3 DNA is TGTGCCAGCAGCCCGCGACCCTACGGGGACAACGTCCTGACTTTC. Translation gives CASSPRPYGDNVLTF. Using reference TRBV7-3 and TRBJ2-6 for the parts outside the CDR3, the full variable domain is GAGVSQTPSNKVTEKGKYVELRCDPISGHTALYWYRQSLGQGPEFLIYFQGTGAADDSGLPNDRFFAVRPEGSVSTLKIQRTERGDSAVYLCASSPRPYGDNVLTFGAGSRLTVL.

The gene calls are TRBV6-1 and TRBJ1-2; 8 nucleotides align to TRBD1. With 7 bases clipped from V and 5 bases from J, the junction kept 18 bases outside the gene matches. In germline, CDR1 is MNHNS, CDR2 SASEGT. The CDR3 is 17 amino acids. The CDR3 loop reads CASTTKTGATLLYGYTF. DNA for the CDR3: TGTGCCAGCACAACAAAGACAGGGGCTACTCTTTTATATGGCTACACCTTC.

There are many counts of this clonotype. The chain employs TRBV7-9 and TRBJ1-1; D remains ambiguous. V shed 5 bases and J shed 5 bases, with 9 bases lying between them. Germline CDR1 is SEHNR and CDR2 is FQNEAQ (reference sequence). CDR3 length: 12 residues. The CDR3 DNA follows: TGTGCCAGCAGCCTCGGGTGGACTGAAGCTTTCTTT. Amino acids: CASSLGWTEAFF.

In its sample, this clonotype was seen many times. The rearrangement links TRBV9 to TRBJ2-3, with D maybe TRBD2 (5 bases). V was pared by 1 base and J by 6 bases, with 18 bases between. Germline V gives CDR1 SGDLS, CDR2 YYNGEE. This CDR3 has 16 amino acids. The CDR3 DNA reads TGTGCCAGCAGCGTACGCGGAGGCGAGTCCGGCGATACGCAGTATTTT. Translated: CASSVRGGESGDTQYF.

Comments on this clonotype: A read error may be the cause here, since a much bigger clone is one base away. The chain combines TRBV3-1 with TRBJ2-7, with 7 positions matching TRBD1. In germline, CDR1 is LGHDT, CDR2 YNNKEL (reference sequence). The CDR3 loop spans 15 amino acids. V trimming: 4 bases; J trimming: 6 bases; junction bases outside the gene matches: 12. The CDR3 protein is CASSPRAQGSGEQYF. CDR3 nucleotides: TGTGCCAGCAGCCCTCGGGCACAGGGGTCTGGCGAGCAGTACTTC.

The rearrangement joins TRBV6-2 or TRBV6-3 to TRBJ2-2; 9 bases agree with TRBD2. Germline V gives CDR1 MNHEY, CDR2 SVGEGT. The CDR3 loop spans 13 amino acids. Trimming cost V 10 bases and J 2 bases; bases outside gene matches: 2. The CDR3 sequence is CATTSGNTGELFF. The CDR3 DNA follows: TGTGCCACGACTAGCGGAAACACCGGGGAGCTGTTTTTT.

The CDR3 sequence: CASSLGLRGPCNYGYTF. The DNA of the CDR3 is TGTGCCAGCAGCTTAGGGTTGCGGGGACCCTGCAACTATGGCTACACCTTC. The chain links TRBV7-8 to TRBJ1-2, with a tentative D call TRBD1 (5 bases). In germline, CDR1 is SGHVS, CDR2 FQNEAQ. There are 17 residues in the CDR3. V was clipped by 1 base and J by 2 bases, with 17 bases between them.

Many counts were recorded for this clonotype. The V and J genes are TRBV3-1 and TRBJ1-2, with D uncertain. V was shortened by 1 base and J by 4 bases, with 7 bases between the two germline ends. The CDR3 sequence is 13 residues long. Germline CDR1 and CDR2: LGHDT and YNNKEL (reference sequence). CDR3 nucleotide sequence: TGTGCCAGCAGCCAAGGGAGTTTCTATGGCTACACCTTC. Its protein product is CASSQGSFYGYTF.

This clonotype occurred many times. The chain couples TRBV30 to TRBJ2-2; TRBD1 agrees at 9 bases. V lost 3 bases to trimming and J lost 2 bases; unmatched junction nucleotides: 7. Germline CDR1 GTSNPN, CDR2 SVGIG (reference sequence). CDR3 size: 16 residues. The CDR3 nucleotides read TGTGCCTGGAGCCGAGGACAGGGGTTCAACACCGGGGAGCTGTTTTTT. Residues: CAWSRGQGFNTGELFF.

Ten or more counts support this clonotype. This rearrangement joins TRBV9 to TRBJ1-1, with TRBD1 matching 9 bases. The ends lost 4 bases at V and 2 bases at J; junction bases unmatched: 9. CDR1 and CDR2 from the germline V gene are SGDLS and YYNGEE. The CDR3 is 16 residues long. The CDR3 loop reads CASSLMTGGINTEAFF. The CDR3 coding sequence is TGTGCCAGCAGCTTGATGACAGGGGGGATAAACACTGAAGCTTTCTTT.